This is a list of T cell receptor beta chains from one sample in a study of T-cell reconstitution after alpha-beta-depleted transplantation in children. Via MiXCR, TCRdb re-called the PCR reads, giving one row per CDR3 protein. Among around 250,000 distinct CDR3 sequences listed, over 8% were seen once. The material was PBMCs from the stem cell graft donor, obtained from the stem cell graft. The receptors come from a human donor who donated a stem cell graft to a child with SCID. Both conserved end residues are part of each CDR3. A D gene is named only where the DNA matches it firmly. Clone size is given for some rows only: seen once, a few or many times, or a class if the clone is expanded.

length: 12
D: -
V: TRBV6-5
size: few
J: TRBJ2-7
CDR3: CATSLDSYEQYF
DNA: TGTGCCACCTCACTTGACTCCTACGAGCAGTACTTC

length: 15
D: TRBD2
V: TRBV5-1
size: few
J: TRBJ2-1
CDR3: CASSPAQRGRDEQFF
DNA: TGCGCCAGCAGCCCGGCCCAGCGGGGGAGGGATGAGCAGTTCTTC

length: 16
D: TRBD2
V: TRBV12-3/TRBV12-4
size: few
J: TRBJ2-3
CDR3: CASSSLAGGATDTQYF
DNA: TGTGCCAGCAGTTCCTTAGCGGGGGGGGCCACAGATACGCAGTATTTT

length: 15
D: TRBD1
V: TRBV6-1
size: -
J: TRBJ1-2
CDR3: CATQKPPGQGYGYTF
DNA: TGTGCCACCCAGAAACCTCCGGGACAGGGTTATGGCTACACCTTC

length: 17
D: TRBD1
V: TRBV7-9
size: few
J: TRBJ1-2
CDR3: CASSSTVLIRGLGGYTF
DNA: TGTGCCAGCAGCTCGACTGTTCTGATCAGGGGGCTCGGAGGCTACACCTTC

length: 13
D: -
V: TRBV12-3/TRBV12-4
size: few
J: TRBJ2-7
CDR3: CASSFQGYYEQYF
DNA: TGTGCCAGCAGTTTCCAGGGGTACTACGAGCAGTACTTC

length: 15
D: -
V: TRBV5-1
size: many
J: TRBJ1-4
CDR3: CASSPWDFFNEKLFF
DNA: TGCGCCAGCAGCCCTTGGGACTTCTTTAATGAAAAACTGTTTTTT

length: 13
D: TRBD1
V: TRBV15
size: -
J: TRBJ1-1
CDR3: CATSRDRDREAFF
DNA: TGTGCCACCAGCAGAGATCGGGACAGGGAAGCTTTCTTT

length: 14
D: -
V: TRBV19
size: -
J: TRBJ2-3
CDR3: CASSIPAGTDTQYF
DNA: TGTGCCAGTAGTATCCCTGCCGGCACAGATACGCAGTATTTT

length: 15
D: -
V: TRBV12-3/TRBV12-4
size: few
J: TRBJ2-1
CDR3: CASNLLTGLYNEQFF
DNA: TGTGCCAGCAATCTGCTTACAGGGCTTTACAATGAGCAGTTCTTC

length: 17
D: TRBD1
V: TRBV4-2
size: many
J: TRBJ1-1
CDR3: CASSIVPGQGVNTEAFF
DNA: TGTGCCAGCAGCATCGTCCCGGGACAGGGGGTAAACACTGAAGCTTTCTTT

length: 14
D: -
V: TRBV5-1
size: -
J: TRBJ2-1
CDR3: CASSLVGQRNEQFF
DNA: TGCGCCAGCAGCTTGGTGGGCCAGCGGAATGAGCAGTTCTTC

length: 15
D: -
V: TRBV6-1
size: -
J: TRBJ1-1
CDR3: CASTRREGLNTEAFF
DNA: TGTGCCAGCACTAGGAGGGAGGGCCTGAACACTGAAGCTTTCTTT

length: 13
D: -
V: TRBV7-2
size: -
J: TRBJ2-7
CDR3: CASSRLPRDEQYF
DNA: TGTGCCAGCAGCCGCCTGCCTAGGGACGAGCAGTACTTC

length: 19
D: -
V: TRBV3-1
size: -
J: TRBJ2-3
CDR3: CASSKEDSAGRGTTDTQYF
DNA: TGTGCCAGCTCCAAGGAAGACTCAGCGGGTCGAGGAACCACAGATACGCAGTATTTT

length: 14
D: -
V: TRBV5-1
size: -
J: TRBJ1-5
CDR3: CASRPGGVNQPQHF
DNA: TGCGCCAGCAGACCTGGGGGGGTCAATCAGCCCCAGCATTTT

length: 12
D: -
V: TRBV20-1
size: few
J: TRBJ1-2
CDR3: CSATGNNYGYTF
DNA: TGCAGTGCTACCGGGAATAACTATGGCTACACCTTC

length: 13
D: TRBD1
V: TRBV12-3/TRBV12-4
size: few
J: TRBJ1-2
CDR3: CASSARTGDGYTF
DNA: TGTGCCAGCAGTGCACGGACAGGGGATGGCTACACCTTC

length: 14
D: TRBD1
V: TRBV5-1
size: -
J: TRBJ1-6
CDR3: CASSFDREGSPLHF
DNA: TGCGCCAGCAGCTTCGACAGGGAAGGATCACCCCTCCACTTT

length: 15
D: -
V: TRBV5-1
size: few
J: TRBJ1-6
CDR3: CASPALSSYNSPLHF
DNA: TGCGCCAGCCCGGCTCTCTCCTCCTATAATTCACCCCTCCACTTT

length: 12
D: -
V: TRBV7-2
size: -
J: TRBJ2-7
CDR3: CASSLFINEQYF
DNA: TGTGCCAGCAGCTTATTTATCAACGAGCAGTACTTC

length: 19
D: TRBD2
V: TRBV5-1
size: -
J: TRBJ2-3
CDR3: CASSRIGLAGGQSPDTQYF
DNA: TGCGCCAGCAGTCGGATCGGACTAGCGGGGGGACAATCGCCGGATACGCAGTATTTT

length: 14
D: TRBD1
V: TRBV5-6
size: few
J: TRBJ1-1
CDR3: CASSFRGLNTEAFF
DNA: TGTGCCAGCAGCTTCAGGGGGCTGAACACTGAAGCTTTCTTT